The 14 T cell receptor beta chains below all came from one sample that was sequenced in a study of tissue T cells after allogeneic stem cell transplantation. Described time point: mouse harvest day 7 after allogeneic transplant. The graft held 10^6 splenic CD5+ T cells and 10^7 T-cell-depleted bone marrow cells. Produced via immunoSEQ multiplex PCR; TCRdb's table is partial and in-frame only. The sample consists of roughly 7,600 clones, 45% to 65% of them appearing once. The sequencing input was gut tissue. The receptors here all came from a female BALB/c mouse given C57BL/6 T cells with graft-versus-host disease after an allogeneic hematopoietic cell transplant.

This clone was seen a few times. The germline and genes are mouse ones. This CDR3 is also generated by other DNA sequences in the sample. The part of the CDR3 DNA that was read is TGTGCCAGCAGTCTGGGGGGGGACTCCGACTACACC. It codes for CASSLGGDSDYT. The entire CDR3 protein is CASSLGGDSDYTF. The J gene is TRBJ1-2, the V gene TRBV26; TRBD1 might be the D (5 bases). The read comes to an end 1 residue before the CDR3 does, leaving the germline J gene to fill in the end. CDR1 and CDR2 from the germline V gene are KGHPV and FQNQEV (reference sequence). This CDR3 region has 13 residues. V lost 2 bases, J lost 3 bases, and 7 bases lay in between.

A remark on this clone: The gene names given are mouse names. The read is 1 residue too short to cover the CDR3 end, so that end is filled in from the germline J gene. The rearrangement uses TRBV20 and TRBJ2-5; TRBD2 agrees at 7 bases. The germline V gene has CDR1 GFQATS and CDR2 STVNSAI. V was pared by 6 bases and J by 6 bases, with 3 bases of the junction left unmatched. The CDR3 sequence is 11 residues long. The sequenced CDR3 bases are TGTGGTGCAGCGACTGGGGACACCCAGTAC. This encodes CGAATGDTQY. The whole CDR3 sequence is CGAATGDTQYF.

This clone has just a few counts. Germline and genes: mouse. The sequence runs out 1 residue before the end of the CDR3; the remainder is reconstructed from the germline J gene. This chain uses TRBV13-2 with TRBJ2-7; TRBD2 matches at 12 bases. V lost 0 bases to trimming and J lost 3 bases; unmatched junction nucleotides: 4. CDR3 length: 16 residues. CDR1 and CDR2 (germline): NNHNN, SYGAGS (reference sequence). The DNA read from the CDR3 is TGTGCCAGCGGTGATGCCCCGGGACTGGGGGGCTATGAACAGTAC. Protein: CASGDAPGLGGYEQY. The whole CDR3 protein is CASGDAPGLGGYEQYF.

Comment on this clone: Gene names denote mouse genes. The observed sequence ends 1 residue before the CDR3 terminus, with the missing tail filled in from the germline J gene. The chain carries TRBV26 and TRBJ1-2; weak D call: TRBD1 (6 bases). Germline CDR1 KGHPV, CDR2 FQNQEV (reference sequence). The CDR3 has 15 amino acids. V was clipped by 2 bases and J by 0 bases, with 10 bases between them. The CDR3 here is CASSLPGAANSDYTF. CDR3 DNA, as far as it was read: TGTGCCAGCAGTCTGCCGGGGGCGGCAAACTCCGACTACACC. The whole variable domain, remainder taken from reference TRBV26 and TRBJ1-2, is NSKVIQTPRYLVKGQGQKAKMRCIPEKGHPVVFWYQQNKNNEFKFLINFQNQEVLQQIDMTEKRFSAECPSNSPCSLEIQSSEAGDSALYLCASSLPGAANSDYTFGSGTRLLVI.

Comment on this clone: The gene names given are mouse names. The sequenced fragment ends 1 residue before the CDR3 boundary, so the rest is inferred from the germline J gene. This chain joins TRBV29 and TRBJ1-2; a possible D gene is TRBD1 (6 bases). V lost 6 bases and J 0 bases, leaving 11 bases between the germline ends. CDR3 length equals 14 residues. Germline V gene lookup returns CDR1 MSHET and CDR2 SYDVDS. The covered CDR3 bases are TGTGCTAGCAGCCGGGACATTGCAAACTCCGACTACACC. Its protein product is CASSRDIANSDYT. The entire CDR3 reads CASSRDIANSDYTF.

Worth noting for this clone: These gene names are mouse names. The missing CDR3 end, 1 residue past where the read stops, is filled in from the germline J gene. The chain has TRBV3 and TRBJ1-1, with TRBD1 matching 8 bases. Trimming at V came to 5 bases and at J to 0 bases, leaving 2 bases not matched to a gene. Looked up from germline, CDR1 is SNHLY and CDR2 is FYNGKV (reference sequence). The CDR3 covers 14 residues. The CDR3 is CASSNRGANTEVFF. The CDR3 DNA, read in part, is TGTGCCAGCAGCAACAGGGGGGCAAACACAGAAGTCTTC.

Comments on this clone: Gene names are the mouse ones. Partial CDR3 DNA: TGTGCCAGCAGTTCAGGGCGCACCCAGTAC. Protein: CASSSGRTQY. The whole CDR3 is CASSSGRTQYF. The chain uses TRBV26 and TRBJ2-5, with a tentative D call TRBD1 (5 bases). With the read ending 1 residue before the CDR3 end, the germline J gene is used to fill in that end. CDR3 length: 11 residues. Germline CDR1 KGHPV, CDR2 FQNQEV (reference sequence). Trimming shortened V by 5 bases and J by 8 bases, and 8 bases separated the two germline ends.

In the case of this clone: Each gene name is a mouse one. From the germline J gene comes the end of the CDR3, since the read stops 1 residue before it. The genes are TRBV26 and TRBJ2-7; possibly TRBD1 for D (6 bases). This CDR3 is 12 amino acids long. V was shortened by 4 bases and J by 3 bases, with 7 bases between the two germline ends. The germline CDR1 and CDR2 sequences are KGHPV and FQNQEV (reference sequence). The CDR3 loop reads CASSRQDYEQYF. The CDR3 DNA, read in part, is TGTGCCAGCAGTCGACAGGACTATGAACAGTAC.

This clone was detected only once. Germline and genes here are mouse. CDR3 DNA, as far as it was read: TGTGCCAGCGGTGGAGGTGGAAACACCTTGTAC. Amino acids: CASGGGGNTLY. The full-length CDR3 reads as CASGGGGNTLYF. This chain connects TRBV13-2 to TRBJ2-4; D is uncertain. The read comes to an end 1 residue before the CDR3 does, leaving the germline J gene to fill in the end. The V gene lost 3 bases and the J gene lost 5 bases, with 7 bases spanning the gap. The CDR3 spans 12 residues. CDR1 and CDR2 from the germline V gene are NNHNN and SYGAGS (reference sequence).

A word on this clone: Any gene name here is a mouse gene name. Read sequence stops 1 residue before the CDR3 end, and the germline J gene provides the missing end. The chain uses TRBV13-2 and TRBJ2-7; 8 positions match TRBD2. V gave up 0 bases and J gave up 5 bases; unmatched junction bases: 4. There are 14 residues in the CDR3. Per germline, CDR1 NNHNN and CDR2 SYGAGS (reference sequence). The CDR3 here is CASGDVGGWDEQYF. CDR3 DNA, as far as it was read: TGTGCCAGCGGTGATGTGGGGGGGTGGGATGAACAGTAC.

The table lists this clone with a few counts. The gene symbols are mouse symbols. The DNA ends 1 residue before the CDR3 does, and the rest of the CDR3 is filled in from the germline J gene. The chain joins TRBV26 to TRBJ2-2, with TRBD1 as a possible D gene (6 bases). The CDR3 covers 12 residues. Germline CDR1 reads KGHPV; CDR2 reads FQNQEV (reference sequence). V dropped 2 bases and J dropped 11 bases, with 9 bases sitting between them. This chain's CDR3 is CASSLTGRQLYF. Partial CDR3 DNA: TGTGCCAGCAGTCTGACAGGGCGACAGCTCTAC. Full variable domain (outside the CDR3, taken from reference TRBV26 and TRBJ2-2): NSKVIQTPRYLVKGQGQKAKMRCIPEKGHPVVFWYQQNKNNEFKFLINFQNQEVLQQIDMTEKRFSAECPSNSPCSLEIQSSEAGDSALYLCASSLTGRQLYFGEGSKLTVL.

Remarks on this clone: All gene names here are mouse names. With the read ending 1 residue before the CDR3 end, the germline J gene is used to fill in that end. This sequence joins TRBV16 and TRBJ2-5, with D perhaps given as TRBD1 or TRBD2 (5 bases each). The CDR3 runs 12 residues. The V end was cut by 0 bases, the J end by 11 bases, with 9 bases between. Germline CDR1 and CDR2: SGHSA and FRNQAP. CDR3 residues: CASSLDGARQYF. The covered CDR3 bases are TGTGCAAGCAGCTTAGACGGGGCTCGCCAGTAC.

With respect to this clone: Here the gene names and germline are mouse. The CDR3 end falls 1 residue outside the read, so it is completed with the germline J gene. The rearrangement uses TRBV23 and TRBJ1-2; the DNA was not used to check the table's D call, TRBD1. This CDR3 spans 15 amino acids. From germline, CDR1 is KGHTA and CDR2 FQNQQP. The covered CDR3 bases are TGCTCCAGCAGTCAATCGTACATTGCAAACTCCGACTACACC. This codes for CSSSQSYIANSDYT. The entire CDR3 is CSSSQSYIANSDYTF.

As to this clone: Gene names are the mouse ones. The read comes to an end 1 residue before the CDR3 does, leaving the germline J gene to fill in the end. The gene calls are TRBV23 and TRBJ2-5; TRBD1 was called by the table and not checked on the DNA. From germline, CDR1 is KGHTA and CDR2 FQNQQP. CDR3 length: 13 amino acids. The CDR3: CSSSQTGKDTQYF. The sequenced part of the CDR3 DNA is TGCTCCAGCAGTCAGACAGGGAAAGACACCCAGTAC. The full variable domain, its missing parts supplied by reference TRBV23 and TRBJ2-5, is DAAVTQKPRYLIKMKGQEAEMKCIPEKGHTAVFWYQQKQSKELKFLIYFQNQQPLDQIDMVKERFSAVCPSSSLCSLGIRTCEAEDSALYLCSSSQTGKDTQYFGPGTRLLVL.